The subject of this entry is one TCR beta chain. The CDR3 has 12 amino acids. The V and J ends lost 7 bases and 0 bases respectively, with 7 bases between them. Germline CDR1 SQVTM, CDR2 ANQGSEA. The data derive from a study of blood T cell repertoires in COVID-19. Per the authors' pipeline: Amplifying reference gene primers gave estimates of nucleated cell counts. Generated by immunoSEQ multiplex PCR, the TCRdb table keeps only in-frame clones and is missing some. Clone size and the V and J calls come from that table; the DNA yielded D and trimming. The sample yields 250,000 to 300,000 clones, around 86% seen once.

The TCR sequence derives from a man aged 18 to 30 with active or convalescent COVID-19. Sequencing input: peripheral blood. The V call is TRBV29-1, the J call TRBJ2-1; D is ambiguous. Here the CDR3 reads CSARNSYNEQFF. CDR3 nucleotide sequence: TGCAGCGCTAGAAACTCCTACAATGAGCAGTTCTTC.